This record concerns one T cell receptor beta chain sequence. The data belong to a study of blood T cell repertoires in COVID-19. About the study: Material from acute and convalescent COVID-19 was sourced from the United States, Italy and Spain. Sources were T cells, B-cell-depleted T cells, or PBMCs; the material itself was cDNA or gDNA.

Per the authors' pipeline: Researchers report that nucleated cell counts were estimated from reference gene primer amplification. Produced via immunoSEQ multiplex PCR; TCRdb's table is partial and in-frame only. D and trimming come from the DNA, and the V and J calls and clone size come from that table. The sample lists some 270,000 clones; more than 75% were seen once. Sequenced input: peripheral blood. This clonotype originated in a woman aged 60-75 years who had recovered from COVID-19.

The CDR3 bases are TGTGCCAGCACGCGCCGAACAGGGTTGGGTACTGAAGCTTTCTTT. Residues: CASTRRTGLGTEAFF. V gene TRBV27 combines with J gene TRBJ1-1; TRBD1 is a possible D gene (6 bases). Trimming pared 7 bases from V and 5 bases from J, leaving 20 bases between. CDR3 length: 15 amino acids. Germline V CDR1 and CDR2: MNHEY, SMNVEV (reference sequence).